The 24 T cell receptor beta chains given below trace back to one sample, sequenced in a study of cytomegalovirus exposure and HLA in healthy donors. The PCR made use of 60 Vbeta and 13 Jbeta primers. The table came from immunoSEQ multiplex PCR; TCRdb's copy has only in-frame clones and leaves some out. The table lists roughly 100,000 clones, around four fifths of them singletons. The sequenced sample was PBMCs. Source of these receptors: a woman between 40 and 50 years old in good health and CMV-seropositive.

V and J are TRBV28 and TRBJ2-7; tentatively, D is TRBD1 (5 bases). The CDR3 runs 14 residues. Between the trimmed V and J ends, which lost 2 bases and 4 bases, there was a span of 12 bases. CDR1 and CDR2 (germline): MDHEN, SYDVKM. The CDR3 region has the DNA TGTGCCAGCAGTTTAGGCACAGGCCCTTACGAGCAGTACTTC. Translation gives CASSLGTGPYEQYF.

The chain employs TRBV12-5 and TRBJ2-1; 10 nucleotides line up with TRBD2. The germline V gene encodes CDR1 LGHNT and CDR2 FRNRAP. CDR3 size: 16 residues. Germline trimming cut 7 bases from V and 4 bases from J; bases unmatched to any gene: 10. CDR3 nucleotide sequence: TGTGCTAGTGTTCCCCAGCTAGCGGGAGTTTACAATGAGCAGTTCTTC. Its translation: CASVPQLAGVYNEQFF. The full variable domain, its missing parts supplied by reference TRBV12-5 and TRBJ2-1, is DARVTQTPRHKVTEMGQEVTMRCQPILGHNTVFWYRQTMMQGLELLAYFRNRAPLDDSGMPKDRFSAEMPDATLATLKIQPSEPRDSAVYFCASVPQLAGVYNEQFFGPGTRLTVL.

DNA for the CDR3: TGTGCCAGCAGTTTTCGGGTGGCGGGGGGGCTCTATGAGCAGTTCTTC. It translates to CASSFRVAGGLYEQFF. This chain uses TRBV27 with TRBJ2-1; the match to TRBD2 covers 9 bases. V shed 3 bases, J shed 8 bases, and the junction held 11 bases outside the gene matches. In germline, CDR1 is MNHEY, CDR2 SMNVEV (reference sequence). This CDR3 has 16 residues.

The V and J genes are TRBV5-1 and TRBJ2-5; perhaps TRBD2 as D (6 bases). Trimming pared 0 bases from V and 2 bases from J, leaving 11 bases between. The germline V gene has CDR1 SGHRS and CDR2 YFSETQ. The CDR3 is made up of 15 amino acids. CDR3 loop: CASSLAGRQQETQYF. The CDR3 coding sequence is TGCGCCAGCAGCTTGGCCGGGAGACAGCAAGAGACCCAGTACTTC.

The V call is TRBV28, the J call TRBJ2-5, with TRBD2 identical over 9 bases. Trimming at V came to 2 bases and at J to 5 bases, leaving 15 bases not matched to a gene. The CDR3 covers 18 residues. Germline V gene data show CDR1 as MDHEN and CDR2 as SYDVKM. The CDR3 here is CASSLHFGGGATCETQYF. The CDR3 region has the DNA TGTGCCAGCAGTTTACATTTCGGCGGGGGGGCGACGTGCGAGACCCAGTACTTC.

This chain's CDR3 is CASSEHQGWSGNTIYF. The DNA of the CDR3 is TGTGCCAGCAGCGAACACCAGGGATGGTCTGGAAACACCATATATTTT. J is TRBJ1-3 and V is TRBV28; D possibly corresponds to TRBD1 (5 bases). This CDR3 region has 16 residues. Germline assignment: CDR1 MDHEN and CDR2 SYDVKM. V was trimmed by 6 bases and J by 1 base, leaving 16 bases between them.

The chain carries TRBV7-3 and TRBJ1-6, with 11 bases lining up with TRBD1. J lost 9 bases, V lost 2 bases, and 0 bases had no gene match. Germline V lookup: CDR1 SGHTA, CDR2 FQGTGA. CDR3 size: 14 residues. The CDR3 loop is CASSLGTGGSPLHF. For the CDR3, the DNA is TGTGCCAGCAGCTTAGGGACAGGGGGTTCACCCCTCCACTTT.

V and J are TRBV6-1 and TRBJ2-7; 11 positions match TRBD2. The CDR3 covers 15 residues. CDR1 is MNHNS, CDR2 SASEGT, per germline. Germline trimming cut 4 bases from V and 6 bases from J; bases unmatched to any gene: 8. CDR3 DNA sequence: TGTGCCAGCAGTGTTCAACTAGCGGGAGTTGCCGAGCAGTACTTC. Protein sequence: CASSVQLAGVAEQYF.

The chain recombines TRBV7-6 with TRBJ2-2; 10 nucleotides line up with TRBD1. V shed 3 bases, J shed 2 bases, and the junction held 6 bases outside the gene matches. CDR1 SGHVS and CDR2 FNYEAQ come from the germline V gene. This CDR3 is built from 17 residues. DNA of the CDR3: TGTGCCAGCAGCTTGAGACAGGGGGCTTACAACACCGGGGAGCTGTTTTTT. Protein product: CASSLRQGAYNTGELFF.

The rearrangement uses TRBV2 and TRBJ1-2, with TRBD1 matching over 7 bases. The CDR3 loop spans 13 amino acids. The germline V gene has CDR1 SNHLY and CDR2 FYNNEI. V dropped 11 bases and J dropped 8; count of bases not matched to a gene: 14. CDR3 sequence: CAGNVEGAGGYTF. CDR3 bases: TGTGCCGGCAATGTGGAGGGGGCTGGCGGCTACACCTTC.

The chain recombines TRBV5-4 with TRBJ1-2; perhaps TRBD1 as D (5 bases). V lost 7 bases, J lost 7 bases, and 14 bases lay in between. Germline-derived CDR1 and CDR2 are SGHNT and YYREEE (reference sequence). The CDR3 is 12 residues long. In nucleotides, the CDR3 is TGTGCCAGCGGGGGGACGGGGGGTGGCTACACCTTC. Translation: CASGGTGGGYTF.

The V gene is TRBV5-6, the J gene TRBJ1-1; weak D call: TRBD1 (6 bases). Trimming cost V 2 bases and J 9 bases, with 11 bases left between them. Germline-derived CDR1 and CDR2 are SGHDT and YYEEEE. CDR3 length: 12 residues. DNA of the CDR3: TGTGCCAGCAGCTTAGGTCAGGGGAAAGCTTTCTTT. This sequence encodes CASSLGQGKAFF.

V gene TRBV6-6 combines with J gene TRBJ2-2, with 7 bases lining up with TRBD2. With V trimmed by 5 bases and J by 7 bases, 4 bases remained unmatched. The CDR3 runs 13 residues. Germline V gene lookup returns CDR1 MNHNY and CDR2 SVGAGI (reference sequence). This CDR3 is CASSPTSSGELFF. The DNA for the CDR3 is TGTGCCAGCAGTCCGACTAGCAGCGGGGAGCTGTTTTTT.

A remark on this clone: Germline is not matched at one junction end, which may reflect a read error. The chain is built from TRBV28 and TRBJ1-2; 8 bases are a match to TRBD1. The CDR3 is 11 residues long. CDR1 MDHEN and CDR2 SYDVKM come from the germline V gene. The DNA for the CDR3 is TGTGCCAGCAGCCTGGACAGGGACCGAGTCTTC. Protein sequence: CASSLDRDRVF.

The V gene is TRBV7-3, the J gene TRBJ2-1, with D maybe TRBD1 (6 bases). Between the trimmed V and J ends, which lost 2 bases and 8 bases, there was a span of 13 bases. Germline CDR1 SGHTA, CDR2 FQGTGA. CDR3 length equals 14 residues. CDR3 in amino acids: CASSLVGRGDEQFF. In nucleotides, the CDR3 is TGTGCCAGCAGCTTAGTGGGCAGGGGAGATGAGCAGTTCTTC.

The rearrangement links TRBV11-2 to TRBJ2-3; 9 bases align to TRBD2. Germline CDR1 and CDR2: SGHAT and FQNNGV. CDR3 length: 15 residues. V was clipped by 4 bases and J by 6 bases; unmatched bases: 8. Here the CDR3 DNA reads TGTGCCAGCAGCTATAGCGCGGGGGGGCCGGATACGCAGTATTTT. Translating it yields CASSYSAGGPDTQYF.

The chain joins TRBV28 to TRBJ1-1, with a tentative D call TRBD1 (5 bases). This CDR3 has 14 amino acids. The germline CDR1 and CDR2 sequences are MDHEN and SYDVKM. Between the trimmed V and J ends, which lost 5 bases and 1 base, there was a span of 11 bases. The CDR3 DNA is TGTGCCAGCAGTATCCTCAGGGAGAACACTGAAGCTTTCTTT. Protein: CASSILRENTEAFF.

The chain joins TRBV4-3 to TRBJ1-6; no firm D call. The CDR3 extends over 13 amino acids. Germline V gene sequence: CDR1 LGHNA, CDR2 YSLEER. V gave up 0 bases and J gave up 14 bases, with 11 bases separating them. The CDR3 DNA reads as TGCGCCAGCAGCCAAGAACCAGGTCTGACCCTCCACTTT. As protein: CASSQEPGLTLHF.

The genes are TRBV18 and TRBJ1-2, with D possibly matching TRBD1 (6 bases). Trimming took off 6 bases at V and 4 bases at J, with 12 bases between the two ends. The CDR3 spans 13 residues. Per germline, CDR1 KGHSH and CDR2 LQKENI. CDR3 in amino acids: CASSPDSSYGYTF. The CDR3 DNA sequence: TGTGCCAGCTCGCCGGACAGTTCCTATGGCTACACCTTC.

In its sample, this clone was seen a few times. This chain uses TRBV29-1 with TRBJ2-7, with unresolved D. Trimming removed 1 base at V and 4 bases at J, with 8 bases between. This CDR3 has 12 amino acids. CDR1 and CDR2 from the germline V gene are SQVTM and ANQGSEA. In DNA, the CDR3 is TGCAGCGTTGAAGCGGGTACATACGAGCAGTACTTC. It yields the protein CSVEAGTYEQYF.

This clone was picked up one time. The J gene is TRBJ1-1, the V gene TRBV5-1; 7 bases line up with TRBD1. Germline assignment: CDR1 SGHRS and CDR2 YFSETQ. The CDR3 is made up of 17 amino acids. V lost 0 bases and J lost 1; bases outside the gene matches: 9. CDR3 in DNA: TGCGCCAGCAGCTTGGACAGGGGCCAGTTAGGGAACACTGAAGCTTTCTTT. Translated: CASSLDRGQLGNTEAFF.

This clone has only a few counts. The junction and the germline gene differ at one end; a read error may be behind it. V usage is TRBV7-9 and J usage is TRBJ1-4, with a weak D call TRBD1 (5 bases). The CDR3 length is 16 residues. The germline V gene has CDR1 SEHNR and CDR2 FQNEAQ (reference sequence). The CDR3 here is CSSSALGGSTNEKLFF. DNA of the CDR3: TGTTCCAGCAGCGCCTTGGGGGGATCGACTAATGAAAAACTGTTTTTT.

CDR3 sequence (DNA): TGTGCCGGAGGGTTAGACAGGGTTCGCGAGCAGTACTTC. Protein product: CAGGLDRVREQYF. The chain is built from TRBV6-1 and TRBJ2-7; a possible D gene is TRBD1 (7 bases). This CDR3 has 13 residues. Per germline, CDR1 MNHNS and CDR2 SASEGT. Between the trimmed V and J ends, which lost 11 bases and 6 bases, there was a span of 20 bases.

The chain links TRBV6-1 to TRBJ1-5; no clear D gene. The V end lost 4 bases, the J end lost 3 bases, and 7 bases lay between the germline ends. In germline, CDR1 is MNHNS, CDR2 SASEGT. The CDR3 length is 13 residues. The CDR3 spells CASSAGINQPQHF. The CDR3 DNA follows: TGTGCCAGCAGTGCGGGTATCAATCAGCCCCAGCATTTT.